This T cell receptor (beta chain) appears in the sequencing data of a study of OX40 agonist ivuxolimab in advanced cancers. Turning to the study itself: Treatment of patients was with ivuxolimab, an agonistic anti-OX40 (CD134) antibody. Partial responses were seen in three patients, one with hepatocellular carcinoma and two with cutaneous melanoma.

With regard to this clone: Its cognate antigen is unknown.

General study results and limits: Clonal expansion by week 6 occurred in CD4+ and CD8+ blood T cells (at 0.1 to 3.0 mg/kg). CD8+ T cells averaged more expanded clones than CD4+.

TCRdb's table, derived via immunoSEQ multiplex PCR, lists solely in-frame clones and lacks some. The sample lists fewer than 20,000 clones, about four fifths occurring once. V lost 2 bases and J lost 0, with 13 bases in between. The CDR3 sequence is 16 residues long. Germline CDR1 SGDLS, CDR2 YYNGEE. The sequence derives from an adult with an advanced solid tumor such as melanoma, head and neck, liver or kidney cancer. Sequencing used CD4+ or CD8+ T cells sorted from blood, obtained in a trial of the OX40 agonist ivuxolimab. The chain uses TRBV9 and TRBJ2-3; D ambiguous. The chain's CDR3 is CASSVERASSTDTQYF. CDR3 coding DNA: TGTGCCAGCAGCGTCGAACGGGCTTCTAGCACAGATACGCAGTATTTT.